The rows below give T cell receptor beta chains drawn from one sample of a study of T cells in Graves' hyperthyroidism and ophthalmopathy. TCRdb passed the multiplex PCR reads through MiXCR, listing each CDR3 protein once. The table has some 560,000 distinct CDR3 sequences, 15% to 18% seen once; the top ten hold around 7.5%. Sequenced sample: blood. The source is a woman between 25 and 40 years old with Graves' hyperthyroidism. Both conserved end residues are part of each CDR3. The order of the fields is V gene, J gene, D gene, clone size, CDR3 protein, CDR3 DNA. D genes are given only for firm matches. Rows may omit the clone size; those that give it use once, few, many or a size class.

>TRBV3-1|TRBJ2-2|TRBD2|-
CASSLLPGGDTGELFF
TGTGCCAGCAGCCTCCTACCGGGGGGAGACACCGGGGAGCTGTTTTTT
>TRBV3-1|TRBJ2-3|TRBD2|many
CASSLRSGRGADTQYF
TGTGCCAGCAGCCTGCGAAGCGGGAGAGGGGCAGATACGCAGTATTTT
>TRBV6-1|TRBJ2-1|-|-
CASSPRGFAQFF
TGTGCCAGCAGTCCCCGGGGGTTCGCCCAGTTCTTC
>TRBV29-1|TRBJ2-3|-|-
CSVLVFDTQYF
TGCAGCGTCCTGGTTTTTGATACGCAGTATTTT
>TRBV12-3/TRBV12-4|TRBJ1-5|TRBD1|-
CASSFTGGGFSNQPQHF
TGTGCCAGCAGTTTTACAGGGGGGGGATTTAGCAATCAGCCCCAGCATTTT
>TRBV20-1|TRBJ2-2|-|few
CSASPSGTSGYTGELFF
TGCAGTGCTAGTCCCTCGGGGACAAGCGGATACACCGGGGAGCTGTTTTTT
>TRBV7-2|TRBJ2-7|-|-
CASSLSGQSSYEQYF
TGTGCCAGCAGCTTAAGCGGTCAAAGCTCCTACGAGCAGTACTTC
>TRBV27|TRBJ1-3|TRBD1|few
CASSLTGTVSGNTIYF
TGTGCCAGCAGTCTGACGGGGACAGTCTCTGGAAACACCATATATTTT
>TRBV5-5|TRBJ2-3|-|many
CASSLANANTQYF
TGTGCCAGCAGCTTGGCCAATGCGAATACGCAGTATTTT
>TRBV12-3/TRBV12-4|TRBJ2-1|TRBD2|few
CASSLAHTSGRGLEQFF
TGTGCCAGCAGTTTAGCCCACACTAGCGGGAGAGGCTTGGAGCAGTTCTTC
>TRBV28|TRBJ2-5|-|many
CASSSPGRAQETQYF
TGTGCCAGCAGTTCGCCGGGACGAGCACAAGAGACCCAGTACTTC
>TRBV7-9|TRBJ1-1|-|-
CASSATLGAGQNTEAFF
TGTGCCAGCAGCGCCACCTTGGGGGCAGGACAGAACACTGAAGCTTTCTTT
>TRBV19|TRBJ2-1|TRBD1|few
CASSMGQGGPGGEQFF
TGTGCCAGTAGTATGGGACAGGGTGGTCCTGGGGGGGAGCAGTTCTTC
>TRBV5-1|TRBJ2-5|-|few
CASSPVNQETQYF
TGCGCCAGCAGCCCCGTGAACCAAGAGACCCAGTACTTC
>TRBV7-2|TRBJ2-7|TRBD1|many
CASSSSQGPYEQYF
TGTGCCAGCAGCTCCTCACAGGGGCCCTACGAGCAGTACTTC
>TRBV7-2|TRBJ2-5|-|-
CASTLKQGRFQETQYF
TGTGCCAGCACCCTCAAACAGGGGAGGTTCCAAGAGACCCAGTACTTC
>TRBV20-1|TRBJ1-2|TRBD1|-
CSASGTEIINYGYTF
TGCAGTGCTAGCGGGACAGAGATTATTAACTATGGCTACACCTTC
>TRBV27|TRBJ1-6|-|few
CASSPGNSPLHF
TGTGCCAGCAGTCCAGGGAATTCACCCCTCCACTTT
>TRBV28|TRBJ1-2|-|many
CASSRRGYYGYTF
TGTGCCAGCAGCCGGCGGGGGTACTATGGCTACACCTTC
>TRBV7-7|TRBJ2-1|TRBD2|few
CASSLDGGGNEQFF
TGTGCCAGCAGCTTAGACGGGGGGGGGAATGAGCAGTTCTTC
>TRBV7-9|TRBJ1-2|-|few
CASTRHEGGFSGYTF
TGTGCCAGCACCCGTCACGAGGGGGGGTTTAGTGGCTACACCTTC
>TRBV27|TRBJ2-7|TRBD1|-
CASSPEDRGVSYEQYF
TGTGCCAGCAGTCCAGAGGACAGGGGGGTGTCCTACGAGCAGTACTTC
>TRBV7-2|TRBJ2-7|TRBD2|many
CASSTTTSGSYEQYF
TGTGCCAGCAGCACAACGACTAGCGGGAGCTACGAGCAGTACTTC
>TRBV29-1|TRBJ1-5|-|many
CSVRGSNQPQHF
TGCAGCGTTAGGGGGAGCAATCAGCCCCAGCATTTT
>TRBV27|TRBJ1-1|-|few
CATRTGLNTEAFF
TGTGCCACCCGCACAGGGTTGAACACTGAAGCTTTCTTT
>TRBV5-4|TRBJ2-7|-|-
CASSQGPDTSYEQYF
TGTGCCAGCAGCCAGGGTCCTGATACTAGCTACGAGCAGTACTTC
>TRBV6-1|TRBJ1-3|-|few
CASMNTGNTIYF
TGTGCCAGCATGAACACTGGAAACACCATATATTTT
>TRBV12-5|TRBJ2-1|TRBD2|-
CASGLAAYRTSGGGYNEQFF
TGTGCTAGTGGTTTGGCCGCCTACAGGACTAGCGGGGGTGGGTACAATGAGCAGTTCTTC
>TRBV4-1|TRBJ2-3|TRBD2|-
CASSTRLATSTDTQYF
TGCGCCAGCAGCACCCGACTAGCGACTAGCACAGATACGCAGTATTTT
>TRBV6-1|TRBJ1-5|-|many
CASKFGVLSNQPQHF
TGTGCCAGCAAGTTTGGGGTATTGAGCAATCAGCCCCAGCATTTT
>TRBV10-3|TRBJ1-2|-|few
CAIYSASEGFDGYTF
TGTGCCATCTACTCGGCATCAGAAGGATTTGATGGCTACACCTTC
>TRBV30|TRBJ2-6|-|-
CAWSRLPSGANVLTF
TGTGCCTGGAGTCGACTGCCCTCTGGGGCCAACGTCCTGACTTTC
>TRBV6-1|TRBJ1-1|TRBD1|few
CASSPGTEGYTEAFF
TGTGCCAGCAGCCCCGGGACAGAGGGCTACACTGAAGCTTTCTTT
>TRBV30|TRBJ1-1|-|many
CAWTRTQNTEAFF
TGTGCCTGGACCCGAACTCAGAACACTGAAGCTTTCTTT
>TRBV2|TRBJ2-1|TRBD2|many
CASSVTGGRDNEQFF
TGTGCCAGCAGTGTAACGGGAGGTAGGGACAATGAGCAGTTCTTC
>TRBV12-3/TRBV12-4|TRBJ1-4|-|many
CASSFGRTTDSNEKLFF
TGTGCCAGCAGTTTTGGGAGGACGACAGACAGCAATGAAAAACTGTTTTTT
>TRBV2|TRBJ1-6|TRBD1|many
CASILPGQGARSPLHF
TGTGCCAGCATCCTTCCGGGACAGGGGGCACGTTCACCCCTCCACTTT
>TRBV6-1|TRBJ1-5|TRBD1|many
CASRRTGSNQPQHF
TGTGCCAGCAGGAGGACAGGGTCCAATCAGCCCCAGCATTTT
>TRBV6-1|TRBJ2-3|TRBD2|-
CASSDSGSLSDTQYF
TGTGCCAGCAGCGATAGCGGGTCTTTGAGTGATACGCAGTATTTT
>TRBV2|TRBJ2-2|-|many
CASGIPSVRSGKSTNTGELFF
TGTGCCAGCGGGATCCCCTCGGTGAGGTCCGGGAAGAGCACAAACACCGGGGAGCTGTTTTTT
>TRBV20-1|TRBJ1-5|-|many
CSARDPKDRNQPQHF
TGCAGTGCTAGAGACCCGAAGGACCGGAATCAGCCCCAGCATTTT
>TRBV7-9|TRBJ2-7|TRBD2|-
CASSTHGLAGTYEQYF
TGTGCCAGCAGCACACACGGACTAGCGGGAACCTACGAGCAGTACTTC
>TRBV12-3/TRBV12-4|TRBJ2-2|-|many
CASTQRSDRNTGELFF
TGTGCCAGCACCCAACGAAGCGACAGAAACACCGGGGAGCTGTTTTTT
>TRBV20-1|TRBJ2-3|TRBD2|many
CSAESGSGSDTQYF
TGCAGTGCAGAGAGCGGGAGTGGGTCAGATACGCAGTATTTT
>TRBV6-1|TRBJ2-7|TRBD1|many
CASSESTGGSYEQYF
TGTGCCAGCAGCGAATCGACAGGGGGGTCCTACGAGCAGTACTTC
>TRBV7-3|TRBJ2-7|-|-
CASSEDGGSYEQYF
TGTGCCAGCAGCGAGGATGGGGGCTCCTACGAGCAGTACTTC